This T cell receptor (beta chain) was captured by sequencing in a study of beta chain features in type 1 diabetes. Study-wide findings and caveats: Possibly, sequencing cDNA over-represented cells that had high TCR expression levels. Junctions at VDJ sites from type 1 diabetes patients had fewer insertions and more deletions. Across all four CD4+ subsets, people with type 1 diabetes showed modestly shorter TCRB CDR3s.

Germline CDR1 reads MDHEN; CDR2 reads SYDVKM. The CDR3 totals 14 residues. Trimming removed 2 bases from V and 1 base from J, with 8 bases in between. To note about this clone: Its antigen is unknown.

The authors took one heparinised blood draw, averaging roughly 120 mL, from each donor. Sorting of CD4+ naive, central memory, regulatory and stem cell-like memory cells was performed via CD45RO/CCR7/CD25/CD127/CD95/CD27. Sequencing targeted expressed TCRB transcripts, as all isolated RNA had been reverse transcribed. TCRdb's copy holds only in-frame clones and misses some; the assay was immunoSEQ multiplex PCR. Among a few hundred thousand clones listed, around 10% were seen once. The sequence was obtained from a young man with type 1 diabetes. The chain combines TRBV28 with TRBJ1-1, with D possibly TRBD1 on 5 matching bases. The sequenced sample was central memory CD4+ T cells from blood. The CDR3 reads CASSLQGANTEAFF. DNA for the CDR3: TGTGCCAGCAGTTTACAGGGTGCGAACACTGAAGCTTTCTTT.